This TCR beta chain was captured by sequencing in a study of CD4 T cell repertoires in COVID-19. Study summary: Other coronavirus spike proteins restimulated relabeled CFSE-low cells expanded with IL-2 for roughly eleven days.

Data came from immunoSEQ multiplex PCR; TCRdb stores just in-frame clones and leaves some out. The sample has fewer than 30,000 clones, about 93% seen once. Sequencing was done directly on freshly isolated, uncultured memory T cells. A remark on this clone: The antigen is not known.

General study findings and limits: Between about 6.5 and 27% of SARS-CoV-2 clonotypes also appeared in SARS-CoV and/or HKU1 spike cultures. Sharing of several most expanded SARS-CoV-2-reactive clonotypes across memory subsets suggested intraclonal diversification.

CDR3 size: 15 residues. The trim removed 5 bases at V and 4 bases at J, leaving 9 bases unmatched. In germline, CDR1 is MNHEY, CDR2 SVGAGI. The sequenced sample was circulating follicular helper CD4+ T cells (cTfh) from blood, obtained before the COVID-19 pandemic. The chain has TRBV6-5 and TRBJ2-5, with 8 bases matching TRBD1. This receptor was identified in a human donor who had COVID-19. CDR3 sequence (DNA): TGTGCCAGCAGTCCGACAGGGGTGCTCAGAGAGACCCAGTACTTC. This gives the protein CASSPTGVLRETQYF.